These T cell receptor beta chains were read from a single sample in a study of sequential checkpoint blockade in melanoma. Assay used: immunoSEQ multiplex PCR; TCRdb lists only in-frame clones, some missing. The sample contains around 18,000 clones, under 75% of which appear only once. Sequencing was performed on CD8+ T cells sorted from blood (inferred from file names), taken from a patient given nivolumab and ipilimumab in sequence. All receptors derive from a human donor with melanoma. The CDR3 runs from the conserved cysteine through the conserved F or W. D genes are given only for firm matches. Clone size, where shown, is once, few, many, or a class for clones that have expanded.

TRBJ1-2 | TRBV9 | . | . | TGTGCCAGCAGCGTAGTGGGACCTCCCGGGGGAAATGGCTACACCTTC | CASSVVGPPGGNGYTF
TRBJ2-1 | TRBV5-1 | TRBD1 | . | TGCGCCAGCAGCTTGCGAGACAGGGGGGATGAGCAGTTCTTC | CASSLRDRGDEQFF
TRBJ2-7 | TRBV10-3 | . | . | TGTGCCATCAGTGGGGGAAGCCAGGGGACCTACGAGCAGTACTTC | CAISGGSQGTYEQYF
TRBJ1-2 | TRBV6-5 | TRBD1 | . | TGTGCCAGCAGTAAAGACAGGGTAGAGTTCTATGGCTACACCTTC | CASSKDRVEFYGYTF
TRBJ2-7 | TRBV11-3 | TRBD2 | . | TGTGCCAGCAGCCCGGGGACTAGCGGAGGAGGGTCCGGCGAGCAGTACTTC | CASSPGTSGGGSGEQYF
TRBJ2-1 | TRBV7-3 | . | . | TGTGCCAGCAGCTCCTCAGACAGTGAGCAGTTCTTC | CASSSSDSEQFF
TRBJ2-7 | TRBV5-6 | . | . | TGTGCCAGCAGCTTAGGGGGGGGCTACGAGCAGTACTTC | CASSLGGGYEQYF
TRBJ2-6 | TRBV19 | . | once | TGTGCCAGTAGTTTAAGCTCCGGGGCCAACGTCCTGACTTTC | CASSLSSGANVLTF
TRBJ2-3 | TRBV7-3 | TRBD2 | . | TGTGCCAGCAGCTTAGGACTAGCGGGGGCGACAGATACGCAGTATTTT | CASSLGLAGATDTQYF
TRBJ2-1 | TRBV7-2 | . | few | TGTGCCAGCAGCTTCAGTAGGGGTCGCAATCGTTACAATGAGCAGTTCTTC | CASSFSRGRNRYNEQFF
TRBJ2-7 | TRBV9 | TRBD2 | . | TGTGCCAGCAGCGTAGGCCGGGAGGCCTCCTACGAGCAGTACTTC | CASSVGREASYEQYF
TRBJ2-3 | TRBV11-2 | . | . | TGTGCCAGCAGCTCAACGGGGGGCCCAGATACGCAGTATTTT | CASSSTGGPDTQYF
TRBJ2-1 | TRBV9 | . | . | TGTGCCAGCAGCGTAGCTCTTAGTTCCCCCAATGAGCAGTTCTTC | CASSVALSSPNEQFF
TRBJ2-2 | TRBV6-4 | TRBD2 | . | TGTGCCAGCAGTGACTCGAAAGCACGGGAGGGCCTGCCCGGGGAGCTGTTTTTT | CASSDSKAREGLPGELFF
TRBJ2-1 | TRBV27 | . | once | TGTGCCAGCAGTTTATTATGGAGAAACAATGAGCAGTTCTTC | CASSLLWRNNEQFF
TRBJ2-5 | TRBV7-6 | . | . | TGTGCCAGCAGCTTATTTGGTACGGAGCGAGAGACCCAGTACTTC | CASSLFGTERETQYF
TRBJ2-7 | TRBV6-1 | . | few | TGTGCCAGCAGTGAAAAGGGACTGGGGAGCTACGAGCAGTACTTC | CASSEKGLGSYEQYF
TRBJ1-4 | TRBV4-3 | TRBD1 | once | TGCGCCAGCAGCCAAGGGGGGACAGGGTTCAATAGTGGAACTAATGAAAAACTGTTTTTT | CASSQGGTGFNSGTNEKLFF
TRBJ2-7 | TRBV6-1 | . | . | TGTGCCAGCACCAGCGGCCTAGCGTCCCACGAGCAGTACTTC | CASTSGLASHEQYF
TRBJ2-1 | TRBV6-1 | TRBD2 | once | TGTGCCAGCAGTGAAGCGCTGGTAATAGCGGGAGGCAATGGGCAGTTCTTC | CASSEALVIAGGNGQFF
TRBJ1-4 | TRBV7-6 | TRBD1 | . | TGTGCCAGCAGCTGGGGTACAGGGGCGGGTAATGAAAAACTGTTTTTT | CASSWGTGAGNEKLFF
TRBJ2-3 | TRBV12-2 | . | once | TGTGCAAGTCGCTCTCCGTTAGATACGCAGTATTTT | CASRSPLDTQYF
TRBJ2-1 | TRBV29-1 | . | . | TGCAGCGTAGCACAGGACAGGCAGTTCTTC | CSVAQDRQFF
TRBJ2-1 | TRBV29-1 | TRBD1 | . | TGCAGCGTTGACCTTGGGACAGGGGCCAAAAGCTCCTACAATGAGCAGTTCTTC | CSVDLGTGAKSSYNEQFF
TRBJ1-1 | TRBV7-3 | . | . | TGTGCCAGCAGCTCCCGGGGGGAGGGAATCGCTGAAGCTTTCTTT | CASSSRGEGIAEAFF
TRBJ2-7 | TRBV7-8 | . | . | TGTGCCAGCAGCAAACGTACGGGGGAGCAGTACTTC | CASSKRTGEQYF
TRBJ1-1 | TRBV19 | TRBD1 | . | TGTGCCAGTACCCCCCCGGGACAGGGCACTAGAGACACTGAAGCTTTCTTT | CASTPPGQGTRDTEAFF
TRBJ1-2 | TRBV6-5 | TRBD1 | . | TGTGCCAGCAGTTACAGGACAGGGGGCGCGGGCTACACCTTC | CASSYRTGGAGYTF
TRBJ1-1 | TRBV9 | TRBD1 | once | TGTGCCAGCAGCGTTCGGACAGGGAGACCGGCTTTCTTT | CASSVRTGRPAFF
TRBJ2-1 | TRBV28 | TRBD2 | few | TGTGCCAGCAGTTTAGCGGGGGTCTACAATGAGCAGTTCTTC | CASSLAGVYNEQFF
TRBJ2-3 | TRBV5-4 | TRBD2 | few | TGTGCCAGCAGCCGGGGACTAGCGGGGGGGGGCACAGATACGCAGTATTTT | CASSRGLAGGGTDTQYF
TRBJ1-1 | TRBV5-1 | . | . | TGCGCCAGCAGCTTCGTTCTAGGGGCGAGGACTGAAGCTTTCTTT | CASSFVLGARTEAFF
TRBJ1-1 | TRBV6-5 | . | . | TGTGCCAGCAGGACGGCAGGGGAAATGAACACTGAAGCTTTCTTT | CASRTAGEMNTEAFF
TRBJ1-6 | TRBV7-9 | TRBD1 | . | TGTGCCAGCAGCTCCAGAACAGGGGGAAGAGATTCACCCCTCCACTTT | CASSSRTGGRDSPLHF
TRBJ2-7 | TRBV9 | . | . | TGTGCCAGCAGCGTAAATTGGGGCCACTACGAGCAGTACTTC | CASSVNWGHYEQYF
TRBJ2-7 | TRBV9 | TRBD1 | few | TGTGCCAGCAGCCCCGGGACAGTCTCCTACGAGCAGTACTTC | CASSPGTVSYEQYF
TRBJ2-1 | TRBV6-4 | TRBD2 | . | TGTGCCAGCAGCCCAGGGTATACTAGCGCGATATCCTACAATGAGCAGTTCTTC | CASSPGYTSAISYNEQFF
TRBJ2-3 | TRBV9 | TRBD1 | . | TGTGCCAGCAGCGTAGAAGGGACAGCGAGCACAGATACGCAGTATTTT | CASSVEGTASTDTQYF
TRBJ2-7 | TRBV5-6 | TRBD1 | once | TGTGCCAGCAGCCACAGGGGCTTCTCCTACGAGCAGTACTTC | CASSHRGFSYEQYF
TRBJ2-7 | TRBV7-9 | TRBD1 | . | TGTGCCAGCAGCTCAAGTATAGGGGGCGTGAGCTCCTACGAGCAGTACTTC | CASSSSIGGVSSYEQYF
TRBJ1-4 | TRBV6-5 | . | . | TGTGCCAGCAGTTACTCGGGGAGGGGGGTTGAAAAACTGTTTTTT | CASSYSGRGVEKLFF
TRBJ2-6 | TRBV12-5 | . | . | TGTGCTAGTGGTCAGAACGGTGCAGGACAAAGTCGGGCCAACGTCCTGACTTTC | CASGQNGAGQSRANVLTF
TRBJ2-2 | TRBV7-9 | TRBD1 | . | TGTGCCAGCAGCTTGAACAGGGGAGACACCGGGGAGCTGTTTTTT | CASSLNRGDTGELFF
TRBJ2-7 | TRBV7-8 | TRBD1 | . | TGTGCCAGCAGCCTGCGACAGGGCTTCTCCGAGCAGTACTTC | CASSLRQGFSEQYF
TRBJ1-6 | TRBV7-8 | TRBD1 | . | TGTGCCAGCAGTTTCGGGACAGGGGGCGCGGAATCACCCCTCCACTTT | CASSFGTGGAESPLHF
TRBJ2-7 | TRBV18 | TRBD1 | . | TGTGCCAGCTCACCTGATTGGCGGCAACCGGGACAGTCTTACGAGCAGTACTTC | CASSPDWRQPGQSYEQYF
TRBJ2-7 | TRBV25-1 | TRBD1 | . | TGTGCCAGCAGTGAATACATCAGGGGGCACCCCCTCTACGAGCAGTACTTC | CASSEYIRGHPLYEQYF
TRBJ2-3 | TRBV7-6 | . | . | TGTGCCAGCAGCCCGGGGGAGTTCACAGATACGCAGTATTTT | CASSPGEFTDTQYF
TRBJ2-7 | TRBV18 | . | . | TGTGCCAGCTCGCTACCTCAGGGCATCGAGCAGTACTTC | CASSLPQGIEQYF
TRBJ2-1 | TRBV28 | . | . | TGTGCCAGCAGTTTCAGTCAGATTGAGCAGTTCTTC | CASSFSQIEQFF
TRBJ1-2 | TRBV6-6 | . | few | TGTGCCAGCAGTTACGTTCTATCACCAGGCTATGGCTACACCTTC | CASSYVLSPGYGYTF
TRBJ2-2 | TRBV5-6 | . | . | TGTGCCAGCAGCTTAAGCGGGTTCGGGGAGCTGTTTTTT | CASSLSGFGELFF
TRBJ1-5 | TRBV19 | TRBD1 | . | TGTGCCAGTAGTATAGTGAGGGACAGAAATCAGCCCCAGCATTTT | CASSIVRDRNQPQHF
TRBJ1-5 | TRBV28 | TRBD1 | few | TGTGCCAGCTGTTCCCTGGGACAGGGAAACCCATATAGCAATCAGCCCCAGCATTTT | CASCSLGQGNPYSNQPQHF